A selection of T cell receptor beta chains follows, all from one sample in a study of T cell changes during pregnancy in multiple sclerosis. Only in-frame clones appear in the TCRdb table, and some are missing; sequencing was by immunoSEQ multiplex PCR. The sample has 30,000 to 40,000 clones, under 95% seen once. Sequencing used CD4+ T cells from peripheral blood mononuclear cells, obtained in the second trimester of pregnancy. The receptors stem from a female donor in good health, enrolled as a control in a pregnancy study. CDR3s include the opening cysteine and the closing phenylalanine or tryptophan. The D gene is left open where the match is weak. Some rows mark clone size as missing; the rest say once, few, many or name a class of expanded clone.

J | D | length | V | size | DNA | CDR3
TRBJ2-3 | TRBD2 | 17 | TRBV5-1 | . | TGCGCCAGCAGCGGAGCGGGGGGCCCAGCGGTGACAGATACGCAGTATTTT | CASSGAGGPAVTDTQYF
TRBJ1-6 | . | 14 | TRBV7-3 | . | TGTGCCAGCAGCTTAACGGGGGGACCCTCACCCCTCCACTTT | CASSLTGGPSPLHF
TRBJ1-6 | . | 13 | TRBV19 | . | TGTGCCAGTTCGCAGGGCTATAATTCACCCCTCCACTTT | CASSQGYNSPLHF
TRBJ1-1 | . | 17 | TRBV10-2 | . | TGCGCCAGCAGCGTGATATATAGGGGTCAGGTGAACACTGAAGCTTTCTTT | CASSVIYRGQVNTEAFF
TRBJ1-4 | . | 14 | TRBV7-9 | . | TGTGCCAGCAGCTTGCGTCAGGGTGGGGAAAAACTGTTTTTT | CASSLRQGGEKLFF
TRBJ2-1 | TRBD2 | 13 | TRBV28 | . | TGTGCCAGCAGTTCGCTAGCGGGTCATGAGCAGTTCTTC | CASSSLAGHEQFF
TRBJ2-7 | . | 11 | TRBV25-1 | . | TGTGCCAGCAGTGGAGCCATCGAGCAGTACTTC | CASSGAIEQYF
TRBJ1-1 | . | 14 | TRBV10-3 | once | TGTGCCATCAGTGACCAAGTAGGGGACACTGAAGCTTTCTTT | CAISDQVGDTEAFF
TRBJ2-7 | . | 14 | TRBV18 | . | TGTGCCAGCTCACCTCAAGACGGGTCCTACGAGCAGTACTTC | CASSPQDGSYEQYF
TRBJ2-1 | TRBD2 | 15 | TRBV6-6 | . | TGTGCCAGCAGTGCGACTAGCGGGGGGGCTGGTGAGCAGTTCTTC | CASSATSGGAGEQFF
TRBJ2-1 | TRBD2 | 18 | TRBV23-1 | . | TGCGCCAGCAGTCAACCAGCCGATCCGATAGCGGGGTTCAATGAGCAGTTCTTC | CASSQPADPIAGFNEQFF
TRBJ1-5 | . | 14 | TRBV7-2 | . | TGTGCCAGCAGCAGCAGGGGAAGCAATCAGCCCCAGCATTTT | CASSSRGSNQPQHF
TRBJ1-1 | . | 15 | TRBV18 | . | TGTGCCAGCTCATCGGAGGGGAAGACGGGCACTGAAGCTTTCTTT | CASSSEGKTGTEAFF
TRBJ1-1 | TRBD1 | 18 | TRBV4-3 | . | TGCGCCAGCAGCGGACGCACCGGGACAGGGAGCAACAGGGCTGAAGCTTTCTTT | CASSGRTGTGSNRAEAFF
TRBJ1-1 | . | 16 | TRBV5-4 | . | TGTGCCAGCAGCTTTCGGCAGGCCAACATGAACACTGAAGCTTTCTTT | CASSFRQANMNTEAFF
TRBJ2-7 | . | 16 | TRBV27 | . | TGTGCCAGCAGTAACCAACAGGGCCGGTCCGTCTACGAGCAGTACTTC | CASSNQQGRSVYEQYF
TRBJ1-2 | . | 13 | TRBV18 | . | TGTGCCAGCTCACCTTCGGGACTCCATGGCTACACCTTC | CASSPSGLHGYTF
TRBJ1-3 | TRBD1 | 17 | TRBV25-1 | . | TGTGCCAGCAGTGCCACAGGGGATCCGCGCTCTGGAAACACCATATATTTT | CASSATGDPRSGNTIYF
TRBJ2-6 | . | 17 | TRBV14 | . | TGTGCCAGCAGCCAACCGACTCCAGGGGCTGGGGCCAACGTCCTGACTTTC | CASSQPTPGAGANVLTF
TRBJ1-3 | TRBD1 | 14 | TRBV19 | . | TGTGCCAGTAGCGGGACAGTCTCTGGAAACACCATATATTTT | CASSGTVSGNTIYF
TRBJ1-5 | . | 17 | TRBV19 | . | TGTGCCAGTAGTATAGATCTAGAGGGCCCTAGCCATCAGCCCCAGCATTTT | CASSIDLEGPSHQPQHF
TRBJ1-4 | . | 15 | TRBV19 | . | TGTGCCAGTAGTATGAGGAGCAGATATAATGAAAAACTGTTTTTT | CASSMRSRYNEKLFF
TRBJ2-1 | TRBD2 | 15 | TRBV4-1 | . | TGCGCCAGCAGCCAAGAACTAGCGGGGGTCAATGAGCAGTTCTTC | CASSQELAGVNEQFF
TRBJ1-2 | . | 14 | TRBV11-2 | . | TGTGCCAGCAGCTTAGTCGGGACACAGAATGGCTACACCTTC | CASSLVGTQNGYTF
TRBJ1-1 | TRBD1 | 12 | TRBV19 | . | TGTGCCAGTAGGGACAGGGTTACTGAAGCTTTCTTT | CASRDRVTEAFF
TRBJ2-3 | TRBD2 | 16 | TRBV4-2 | . | TGTGCCAGCAGCCAAGTTTCGGCGGGGGGGGGAGATACGCAGTATTTT | CASSQVSAGGGDTQYF
TRBJ1-6 | TRBD1 | 12 | TRBV30 | . | TGTGCCTGGAGGACAGGGTGGTCACCCCTCCACTTT | CAWRTGWSPLHF
TRBJ1-1 | . | 15 | TRBV19 | . | TGTGCCAGTAGTACTGAGGACACCTGGAACACTGAAGCTTTCTTT | CASSTEDTWNTEAFF
TRBJ1-5 | . | 14 | TRBV13 | . | TGTGCCAGCAGTGTCGGGGGGGCCTGGCGGCCCCAGCATTTT | CASSVGGAWRPQHF
TRBJ2-2 | TRBD2 | 14 | TRBV11-2 | . | TGTGCCAGCAGCTTCGGGACTAGGTTCGGGGAGCTGTTTTTT | CASSFGTRFGELFF
TRBJ2-7 | . | 13 | TRBV28 | . | TGTGCCAGCAGTTCGTCGAGCTCCTACGAGCAGTACTTC | CASSSSSSYEQYF
TRBJ1-5 | . | 14 | TRBV19 | few | TGTGCCAGTAGTATCGCAGGGAATAGTCAGCCCCAGCATTTT | CASSIAGNSQPQHF
TRBJ1-5 | . | 14 | TRBV10-3 | . | TGTGCCATCAGCCAGGGGATAGGCAATCAGCCCCAGCATTTT | CAISQGIGNQPQHF
TRBJ2-3 | TRBD1 | 15 | TRBV7-6 | . | TGTGCCAGCAGCTTGAACAGGGGGATAACAGATACGCAGTATTTT | CASSLNRGITDTQYF
TRBJ1-5 | . | 15 | TRBV4-2 | . | TGTGCCAGCAGCCAGGCGGAGGGCGTGAATCAGCCCCAGCATTTT | CASSQAEGVNQPQHF
TRBJ1-5 | . | 13 | TRBV2 | . | TGTGCCAGCAGTGGGAGAGCCGATCAGCCCCAGCATTTT | CASSGRADQPQHF
TRBJ1-2 | TRBD1 | 14 | TRBV6-5 | . | TGTGCCAGCAGTTTGACAGGGGACGACTATGGCTACACCTTC | CASSLTGDDYGYTF
TRBJ1-1 | . | 16 | TRBV19 | once | TGTGCCAGTAGTATAGACCCCGCAGGGCTGAACACTGAAGCTTTCTTT | CASSIDPAGLNTEAFF
TRBJ2-1 | . | 16 | TRBV5-6 | . | TGTGCCAGCAGCTCCGCTAGCGACTCAGGTCGAATTCGGCAGTTCTTC | CASSSASDSGRIRQFF
TRBJ1-2 | TRBD1 | 13 | TRBV19 | . | TGTGCCAGTACCCGAGGACAGGGGAATGGCTACACCTTC | CASTRGQGNGYTF
TRBJ1-2 | TRBD1 | 15 | TRBV7-9 | once | TGTGCCAGCAGCCGAGAGGTCCAGGGGGCTGGCGGCTACACCTTC | CASSREVQGAGGYTF
TRBJ2-1 | TRBD2 | 16 | TRBV5-1 | . | TGCGCCAGCGCCAACACAGCGGGGGGCGCCAGGAATGAGCAGTTCTTC | CASANTAGGARNEQFF
TRBJ1-1 | . | 14 | TRBV27 | . | TGTGCCAGCAGTTTAAACGGTGCAGGAAAGTCGGCTTTCTTT | CASSLNGAGKSAFF
TRBJ2-6 | TRBD1 | 13 | TRBV6-6 | . | TGTGCCACCACAGGGGCCGGGGCCAACGTCCTGACTTTC | CATTGAGANVLTF
TRBJ2-7 | TRBD1 | 14 | TRBV6-1 | . | TGTGCCAGCAGGGGGGGACAGGGAGGCTACGAGCAGTACTTC | CASRGGQGGYEQYF
TRBJ1-2 | . | 13 | TRBV7-9 | . | TGTGCCAGCAGCCGCAGTGGGGGCAGTGGCTACACCTTC | CASSRSGGSGYTF
TRBJ1-2 | . | 13 | TRBV2 | once | TGTGCCAGCAGTGCGGATGGCGGGTATGGCTACACCTTC | CASSADGGYGYTF
TRBJ1-1 | . | 13 | TRBV5-4 | . | TGTGCCAGCTTGAAACGAGGGAGCACTGAAGCTTTCTTT | CASLKRGSTEAFF
TRBJ1-6 | . | 15 | TRBV18 | . | TGTGCCAGCTCACCATCCGCCTCAGGCGATTCACCCCTCCACTTT | CASSPSASGDSPLHF
TRBJ2-7 | TRBD1 | 14 | TRBV28 | . | TGTGCCAGCGGGTTGACAGGGGGTTCCTACGAGCAGTACTTC | CASGLTGGSYEQYF
TRBJ2-7 | TRBD1 | 15 | TRBV2 | . | TGTGCCAGCAGGGAAGGGGGCCTGAGCTCCTACGAGCAGTACTTC | CASREGGLSSYEQYF
TRBJ2-4 | . | 14 | TRBV19 | . | TGTGCCATCTTCGGGACTGCAGCCAAAAACATTCAGTACTTC | CAIFGTAAKNIQYF
TRBJ2-1 | . | 11 | TRBV5-4 | . | TGTGCCAGCAGCAACCTATATGAGCAGTTCTTC | CASSNLYEQFF